This entry is about one TCR beta chain. Its antigen is undetermined. These data are taken from a study of T cell repertoires in cytomegalovirus infection. Study details: CMV epitopes that were recently identified and HLA-C-restricted were used alongside well-studied HLA-B-restricted ones. Shared public TCR beta signatures pointed to both CMV infection and a matching HLA type.

TCRdb called the reads again in MiXCR, with one record for every CDR3 protein. The sample holds hundreds of thousands of distinct CDR3 sequences, more than 40% seen once. Points from the study as a whole: Using cumulative public TCR beta family frequency, the authors identified those who carried CMV together with the relevant HLA. Across the ex vivo response, the dominant clonotypes were HLA-C-restricted CMV-specific TCR beta clonotypes.

This CDR3 contains 14 residues. Per the germline V gene, CDR1 is SNHLY and CDR2 is FYNNEI. V lost 11 bases and J 2 bases, leaving 18 bases between the germline ends. This clonotype was obtained from a human donor in good health (CMV status not recorded). Some clones in this sample may be carry-over from other donors' samples. Sequencing was performed on cultured PBMCs, taken from culture after CMV antigen stimulation. The chain recombines TRBV2 with TRBJ1-1, with D hard to call. CDR3 loop: CAARVGSRNTEAFF. The CDR3 DNA is TGTGCCGCTAGGGTAGGGTCCCGAAACACTGAAGCTTTCTTT.